The next 8 T cell receptor beta chains were all read from a single sample in a study of Ad26.COV2.S vaccination and SARS-CoV-2 variants (dated by TCRdb to the early 2020s). Taken with the paper, the label for treatment or condition translates to: approximately 18 received Ad26.COV2.S at low or high dose, single or two shots; roughly five received placebo; per-sample allocation not given. Repertoires of vaccine and placebo recipients were sequenced from samples taken on day 63 after the first injection. Library creation used the immunoSEQ multiplex PCR assay. Imported from immuneACCESS, the table was reduced by TCRdb to in-frame sequences with V and J called. These copies leave out some clones; in studies compared against another copy, an unresolved V gene accounts for under half, and the cause of the remainder is not known. For this sample there are around 240,000 clones; over 75% appear just once. The ten largest clones add up to about 10% of the sample.

Source: peripheral blood, taken in a trial of Ad26.COV2.S vaccine versus placebo. The origin of the receptors is a person aged 18-60 years who received the Ad26.COV2.S COVID-19 vaccine or a placebo.

This sequence joins TRBV7-2 and TRBJ1-4, with D possibly matching TRBD1 (6 bases). Germline V gene sequence: CDR1 SGHTA, CDR2 FQGNSA. V shed 6 bases and J shed 5 bases, with 13 bases lying between them. The CDR3 contains 14 residues. The CDR3 DNA reads as TGTGCCAGCAGGGAGGACAGCCTCAATGAAAAACTGTTTTTT. As protein: CASREDSLNEKLFF.

The chain links TRBV28 to TRBJ2-3, with 12 bases lining up with TRBD2. After removal of 2 bases from V and 2 bases from J, the junction contained 5 bases not matched to a gene. CDR3 size: 17 residues. Germline V gene lookup returns CDR1 MDHEN and CDR2 SYDVKM. The CDR3 DNA reads TGTGCCAGCAGTTTAGAGCTAGCGGGAGGGTCCACAGATACGCAGTATTTT. Translating gives CASSLELAGGSTDTQYF.

The chain is built from TRBV7-9 and TRBJ2-2; 10 bases are shared with TRBD2. Germline assignment: CDR1 SEHNR and CDR2 FQNEAQ (reference sequence). This CDR3 contains 16 residues. V lost 6 bases to trimming and J lost 2 bases; unmatched junction nucleotides: 6. CDR3 in amino acids: CASRPSGGANTGELFF. CDR3 nucleotides: TGTGCCAGCAGACCAAGCGGGGGGGCCAACACCGGGGAGCTGTTTTTT.

This clone was counted only a few times. This chain uses TRBV5-5 with TRBJ1-2; 7 bases are shared with TRBD1. Germline lookup yields CDR1 SGHKS and CDR2 YYEKEE (reference sequence). The CDR3 loop spans 14 amino acids. V shed 4 bases, J shed 8 bases, and the junction held 11 bases outside the gene matches. The DNA of the CDR3 is TGTGCCAGCAGCCCCAGAGAGGGGGCAGGGGGCTACACCTTC. This sequence encodes CASSPREGAGGYTF.

This chain connects TRBV6-6 to TRBJ2-7; D perhaps matches TRBD1 (6 bases). The germline V gene encodes CDR1 MNHNY and CDR2 SVGAGI (reference sequence). The length of the CDR3 is 15 residues. V lost 2 bases and J lost 5, with 16 bases in between. The DNA of the CDR3 is TGTGCCAGCAGTTACCGGTCGCAGGGACAAAACGAGCAGTACTTC. This encodes CASSYRSQGQNEQYF.

The CDR3, as DNA: TGTGCCAGTAGGCAGGGGGCGTCGGACGAGCAGTACTTC. Its protein is CASRQGASDEQYF. This chain joins TRBV19 and TRBJ2-7; 8 bases agree with TRBD1. Per the germline V gene, CDR1 is LNHDA and CDR2 is SQIVND (reference sequence). The CDR3 runs to 13 residues. The J segment lost 5 bases and the V segment lost 6 bases, leaving 6 bases of the junction unmatched.

This clone was seen a few times. The DNA for the CDR3 is TGTGCCAGCAGCCCCCTTAGCTCCTATAATTCACCCCTCCACTTT. It yields the protein CASSPLSSYNSPLHF. The chain uses TRBV7-9 and TRBJ1-6; D is undetermined. Trimming pared 5 bases from V and 0 bases from J, leaving 8 bases between. Germline V gives CDR1 SEHNR, CDR2 FQNEAQ (reference sequence). The CDR3 runs 15 residues.

V usage is TRBV27 and J usage is TRBJ2-1, with TRBD2 matching over 10 bases. The V gene end was trimmed by 5 bases and the J gene end by 4 bases; junction bases not matched to a gene: 8. The CDR3 length is 16 residues. Germline V gives CDR1 MNHEY, CDR2 SMNVEV (reference sequence). The CDR3 sequence is CASSTGLAPFYNEQFF. CDR3 DNA: TGTGCCAGCAGTACGGGACTAGCGCCATTTTACAATGAGCAGTTCTTC.